These T cell receptor beta chains were read from a single sample in a study of blood T cell repertoires in COVID-19. Generated by immunoSEQ multiplex PCR, the TCRdb table keeps only in-frame clones and is missing some. The table records around 300,000 clones, about nine tenths of them present only once. Source material: peripheral blood. The receptors here all came from a woman in her thirties or forties who had recovered from COVID-19. CDR3s include the opening cysteine and the closing phenylalanine or tryptophan. The D gene is left open where the match is weak. Where a row states a size, it is once, few, many or the class of an expanded clone; other rows omit it.

TGTGCCAGCAGCCAAGAGAGTCTAGCGGGAGGGCAGTCGGATACGCAGTATTTT	CASSQESLAGGQSDTQYF	TRBV4-2	TRBJ2-3	TRBD2	few
TGTGCCAGCAGCCGGACCGGGACTAGCGTCAATGAGCAGTTCTTC	CASSRTGTSVNEQFF	TRBV7-9	TRBJ2-1	TRBD2	.
TGTGCCAGCAGCGCGGGACAGTTCTATAATTCACCCCTCCACTTT	CASSAGQFYNSPLHF	TRBV7-9	TRBJ1-6	TRBD1	.
TGTGCCAGCTCACCATACATGGCGGGACAGAGCTCCTACGAGCAGTACTTC	CASSPYMAGQSSYEQYF	TRBV18	TRBJ2-7	.	once
TGTGCCAGCAGTCAAGAATACAGGGGGCTCGCCTACAATGAGCAGTTCTTC	CASSQEYRGLAYNEQFF	TRBV27	TRBJ2-1	TRBD1	few
TGTGCCAGCAGCCCGAGACAGGGGGCAGCAGATACGCAGTATTTT	CASSPRQGAADTQYF	TRBV11-2	TRBJ2-3	TRBD1	.
TGTGCCAGCTCACCACCGGGCTCAGACAGCCGGGAAAAACTGTTTTTT	CASSPPGSDSREKLFF	TRBV18	TRBJ1-4	.	.
TGTGCTAGTGGTTTGTCGCAGGGTTGGATCTCCTACGAGCAGTACTTC	CASGLSQGWISYEQYF	TRBV12-5	TRBJ2-7	.	.
TGTGCCAGCAAACCGGGACAGGGTCTTGGCGAGCAGTACTTC	CASKPGQGLGEQYF	TRBV27	TRBJ2-7	TRBD1	.
TGTGCCAGCAGCCTAACAGGGACAGCCAACACTGAAGCTTTCTTT	CASSLTGTANTEAFF	TRBV7-3	TRBJ1-1	TRBD1	.
TGTGCCAGCAGTAACATGGAAGGGGCGGGAATCAACACCGGGGAGCTGTTTTTT	CASSNMEGAGINTGELFF	TRBV6-2/TRBV6-3	TRBJ2-2	.	once
TGTGCCAGTAGTATGTCAGGGGCCGTCAATCAGCCCCAGCATTTT	CASSMSGAVNQPQHF	TRBV19	TRBJ1-5	.	.
TGTGCCTGTAGACCAGGGGAAGAAGAGACCCAGTACTTC	CACRPGEEETQYF	TRBV30	TRBJ2-5	.	.
TGTGCCAGCAAAGGCGGGAGTTCTACAAATGAGCAGTTCTTC	CASKGGSSTNEQFF	TRBV2	TRBJ2-1	TRBD2	.
TGTGCCAGTAGTATCCCAGTCAATCAGCCCCAGCATTTT	CASSIPVNQPQHF	TRBV19	TRBJ1-5	.	.